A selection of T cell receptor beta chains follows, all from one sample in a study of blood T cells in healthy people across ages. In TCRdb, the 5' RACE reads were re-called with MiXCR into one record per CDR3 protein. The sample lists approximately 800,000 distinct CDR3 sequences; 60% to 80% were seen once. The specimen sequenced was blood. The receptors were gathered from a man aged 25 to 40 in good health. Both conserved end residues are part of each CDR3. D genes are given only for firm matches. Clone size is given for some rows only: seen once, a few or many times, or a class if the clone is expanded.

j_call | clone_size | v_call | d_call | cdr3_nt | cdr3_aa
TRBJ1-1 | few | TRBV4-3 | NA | TGCGCCAGCAGCCAAGCCCCCACAGGATTGGTGAACACTGAAGCTTTCTTT | CASSQAPTGLVNTEAFF
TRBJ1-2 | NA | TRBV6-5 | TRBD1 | TGTGCCAGCAGTTCGACAGGGGGCCAAGGCTACACCTTC | CASSSTGGQGYTF
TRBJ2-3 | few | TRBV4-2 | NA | TGTGCCAGCAGCCAAGATGGGGGAGATACGCAGTATTTT | CASSQDGGDTQYF
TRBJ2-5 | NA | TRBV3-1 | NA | TGTGCCAGCAGCCAAGATAGGAGGAATGAGGAGACCCAGTACTTC | CASSQDRRNEETQYF
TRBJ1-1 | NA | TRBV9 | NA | TGTGCCAGCAACCAGGGCCCGGGGAACACTGAAGCTTTCTTT | CASNQGPGNTEAFF
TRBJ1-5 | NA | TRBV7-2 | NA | TGTGCCAGCAGCTCAAGGGTAGGGTCTAACAATCAGCCCCAGCATTTT | CASSSRVGSNNQPQHF
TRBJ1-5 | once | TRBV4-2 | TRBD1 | TGTGCCAGCAGCCAAGTACAGGGGTATAGCAATCAGCCCCAGCATTTT | CASSQVQGYSNQPQHF
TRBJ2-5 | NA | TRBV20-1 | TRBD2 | TGCAGTGCAAAGACTAGCCCCCAAGAGACCCAGTACTTC | CSAKTSPQETQYF
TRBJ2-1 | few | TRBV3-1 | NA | TGTGCCAGCAGCCAAGTAAGTAGCGGAGAGCAGTTCTTC | CASSQVSSGEQFF
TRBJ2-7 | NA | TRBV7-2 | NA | TGTGCCAGCAGCCGGGTAGCCGGGGGGCCAAACTCCTACGAGCAGTACTTC | CASSRVAGGPNSYEQYF
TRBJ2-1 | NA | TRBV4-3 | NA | TGCGCCAGCAGCCGCAGACCCGGGCAGGGTGATGAGCAGTTCTTC | CASSRRPGQGDEQFF
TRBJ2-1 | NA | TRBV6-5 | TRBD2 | TGTGCCAGCAGTTACTCGAGTAGCGGGGGGGTCCGGTTCTTC | CASSYSSSGGVRFF
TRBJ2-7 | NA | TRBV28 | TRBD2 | TGTGCCAGCAGTGACTGGGCGGGGGATTCCTACGAGCAGTACTTC | CASSDWAGDSYEQYF
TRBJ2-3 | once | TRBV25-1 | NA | TGTGCCAGCAGGTGGGGGGCTGGCACAGATACGCAGTATTTT | CASRWGAGTDTQYF
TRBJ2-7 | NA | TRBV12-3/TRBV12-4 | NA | TGTGCCAGCAGTTTTCTTGGAGTAACCTACGAGCAGTACTTC | CASSFLGVTYEQYF
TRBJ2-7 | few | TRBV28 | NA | TGTGCCACCCTACTCATGCGCAAGAGGGAGCGGACCTACGAGCAGTACTTC | CATLLMRKRERTYEQYF
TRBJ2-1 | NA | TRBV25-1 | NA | TGTGCCAGCAGCCTCCAATTGGGCAATGAGCAGTTCTTC | CASSLQLGNEQFF